A selection of T cell receptor beta chains follows, all from one sample in a study of vaccination and CD4 T cells after COVID-19. These receptors lack a known antigen. TCRdb used MiXCR to reprocess the PCR reads, holding one entry per CDR3 protein. The sample lists around 20,000 distinct CDR3 sequences, nearly 55% seen once, with roughly 5.6% in the top ten. The specimen sequenced was CD4+ T cells from blood, cultured in vitro. The receptors were sampled from a human donor who had recovered from COVID-19. The CDR3 runs from the conserved cysteine through the conserved F or W. D genes are given only for firm matches.

j_call | v_call | d_call | cdr3_length | cdr3_nt | cdr3_aa
TRBJ2-5 | TRBV12-3/TRBV12-4 | TRBD2 | 11 | TGTGCCACGGGGGGGCAAGAGACCCAGTACTTC | CATGGQETQYF
TRBJ2-4 | TRBV11-3 | NA | 14 | TGTGCCAGCAGCTTAGATCCCCCAGGGAGTCAAGGCCACTTC | CASSLDPPGSQGHF
TRBJ2-1 | TRBV18 | NA | 15 | TGTGCCAGCTCACCAAGCTTATCCGGCTACAATGAGCAGTTCTTC | CASSPSLSGYNEQFF
TRBJ1-1 | TRBV6-1 | NA | 12 | TGTGCCAGCAGTGAGGGGGGTTTGTGGGCTTTCTTT | CASSEGGLWAFF
TRBJ2-3 | TRBV10-3 | TRBD2 | 13 | TGTGCCATCATGTTAGCGGGTACAGATACGCAGTATTTT | CAIMLAGTDTQYF
TRBJ2-3 | TRBV6-1 | NA | 13 | TGTGCCAGCATGATAAAAATGGCAGATACGCAGTATTTT | CASMIKMADTQYF
TRBJ1-2 | TRBV20-1 | NA | 15 | TGCAGTGCTAGAGATCGCGAGACAGGATCCTATGGCTACACCTTC | CSARDRETGSYGYTF
TRBJ1-4 | TRBV19 | TRBD1 | 16 | TGTGCCAGTAGTATTGGACAGGGGGCCTCTAATGAAAAACTGTTTTTT | CASSIGQGASNEKLFF
TRBJ2-1 | TRBV5-1 | TRBD1 | 14 | TGCGCCAGCAGCCCCGGGGACAGCTACAATGAGCAGTTCTTC | CASSPGDSYNEQFF
TRBJ1-5 | TRBV29-1 | TRBD1 | 13 | TGCAGCGTTCTAGGACAGGACAATCAGCCCCAGCATTTT | CSVLGQDNQPQHF